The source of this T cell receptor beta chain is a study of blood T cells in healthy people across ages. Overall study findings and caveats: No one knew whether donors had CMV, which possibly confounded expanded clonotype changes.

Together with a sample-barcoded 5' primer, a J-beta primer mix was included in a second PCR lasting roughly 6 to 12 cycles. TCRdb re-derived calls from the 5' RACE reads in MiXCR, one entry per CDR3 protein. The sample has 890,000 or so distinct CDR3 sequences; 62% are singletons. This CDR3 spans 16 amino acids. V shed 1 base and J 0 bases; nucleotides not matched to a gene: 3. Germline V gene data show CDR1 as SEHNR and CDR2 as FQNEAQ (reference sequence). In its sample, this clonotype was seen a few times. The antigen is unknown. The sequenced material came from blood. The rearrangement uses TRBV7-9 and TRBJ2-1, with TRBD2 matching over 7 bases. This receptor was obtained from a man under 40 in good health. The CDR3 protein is CASSLGRGSSYNEQFF. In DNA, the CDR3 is TGTGCCAGCAGCTTAGGGCGGGGGAGCTCCTACAATGAGCAGTTCTTC.